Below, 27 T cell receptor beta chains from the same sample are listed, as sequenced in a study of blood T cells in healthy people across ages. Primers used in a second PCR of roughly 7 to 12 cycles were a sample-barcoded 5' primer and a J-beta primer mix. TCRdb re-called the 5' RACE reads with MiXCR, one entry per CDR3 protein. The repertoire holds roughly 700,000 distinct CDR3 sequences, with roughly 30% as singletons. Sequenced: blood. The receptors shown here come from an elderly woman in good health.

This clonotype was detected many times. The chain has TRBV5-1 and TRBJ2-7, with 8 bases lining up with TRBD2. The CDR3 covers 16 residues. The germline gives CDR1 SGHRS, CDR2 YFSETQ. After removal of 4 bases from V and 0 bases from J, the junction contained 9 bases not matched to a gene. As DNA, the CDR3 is TGCGCCAGCAGCCCCCTTAGCGGGGCCCGCTCCTACGAGCAGTACTTC. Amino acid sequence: CASSPLSGARSYEQYF.

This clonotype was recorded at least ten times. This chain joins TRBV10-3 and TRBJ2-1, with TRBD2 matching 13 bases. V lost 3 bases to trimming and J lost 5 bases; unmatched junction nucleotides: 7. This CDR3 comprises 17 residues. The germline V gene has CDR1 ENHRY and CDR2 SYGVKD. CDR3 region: CAISEGLAGVSDNEQFF. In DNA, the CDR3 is TGTGCCATCAGTGAAGGACTAGCGGGGGTGTCTGACAATGAGCAGTTCTTC.

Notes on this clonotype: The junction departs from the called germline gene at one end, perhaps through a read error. The CDR3 here is CSARVVEEKETQYF. The CDR3 DNA follows: TGTAGTGCTAGAGTCGTAGAGGAGAAAGAGACCCAGTACTTC. J is TRBJ2-5 and V is TRBV20-1; no definite D call. The germline V gene encodes CDR1 DFQATT and CDR2 SNEGSKA (reference sequence). The CDR3 contains 14 residues.

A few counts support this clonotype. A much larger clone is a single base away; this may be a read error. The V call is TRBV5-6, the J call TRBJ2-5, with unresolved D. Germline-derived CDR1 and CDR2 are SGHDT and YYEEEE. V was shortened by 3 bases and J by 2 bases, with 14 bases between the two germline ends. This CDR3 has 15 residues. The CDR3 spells CASSSVQALQETQYF. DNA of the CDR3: TGTGCCAGCAGCTCGGTGCAGGCGTTACAAGAGACCCAGTACTTC.

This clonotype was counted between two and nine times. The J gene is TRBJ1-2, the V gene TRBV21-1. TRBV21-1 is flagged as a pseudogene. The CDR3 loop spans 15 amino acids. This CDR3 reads CASSNYPGNNYGYTF. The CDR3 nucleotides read TGTGCCAGCAGCAATTATCCAGGAAATAACTATGGCTACACCTTC.

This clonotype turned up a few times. DNA of the CDR3: TGTGCCAGCAGCCAAGGGCCCGGACTAGCCGCGGGGACCCAGTACTTC. Translating it yields CASSQGPGLAAGTQYF. The chain employs TRBV3-1 and TRBJ2-5, with TRBD2 identical over 8 bases. Germline CDR1 reads LGHDT; CDR2 reads YNNKEL (reference sequence). V lost 1 base and J lost 7; bases outside the gene matches: 11. This CDR3 region has 16 residues.

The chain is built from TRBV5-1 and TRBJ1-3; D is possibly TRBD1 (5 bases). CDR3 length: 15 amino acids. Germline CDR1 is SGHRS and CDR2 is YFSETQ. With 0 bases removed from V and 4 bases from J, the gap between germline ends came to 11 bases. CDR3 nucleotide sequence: TGCGCCAGCAGCTTGGGAGGAGGGGACGGAAACACCATATATTTT. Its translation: CASSLGGGDGNTIYF.

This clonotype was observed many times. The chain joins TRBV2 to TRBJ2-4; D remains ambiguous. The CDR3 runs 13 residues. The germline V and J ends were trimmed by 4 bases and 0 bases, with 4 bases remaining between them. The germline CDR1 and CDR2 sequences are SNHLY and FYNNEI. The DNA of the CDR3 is TGTGCCAGCAGTGCTGGAGCCAAAAACATTCAGTACTTC. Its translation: CASSAGAKNIQYF.

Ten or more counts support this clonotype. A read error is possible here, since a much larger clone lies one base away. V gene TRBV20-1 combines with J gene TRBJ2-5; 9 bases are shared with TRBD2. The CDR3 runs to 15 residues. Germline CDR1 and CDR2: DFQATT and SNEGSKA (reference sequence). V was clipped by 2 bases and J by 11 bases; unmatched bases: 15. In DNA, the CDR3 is TGCAGTGCTAGACGACCACCTCCGGGACTAGCTGAGCAGTACTTC. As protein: CSARRPPPGLAEQYF.

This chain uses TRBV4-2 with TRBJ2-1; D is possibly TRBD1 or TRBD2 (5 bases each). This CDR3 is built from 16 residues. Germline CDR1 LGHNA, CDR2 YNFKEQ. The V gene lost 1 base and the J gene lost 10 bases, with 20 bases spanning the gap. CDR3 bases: TGTGCCAGCAGCCAAGGTTCCCCGGGACGTTCCGGCGAGCAGTTCTTC. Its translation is CASSQGSPGRSGEQFF.

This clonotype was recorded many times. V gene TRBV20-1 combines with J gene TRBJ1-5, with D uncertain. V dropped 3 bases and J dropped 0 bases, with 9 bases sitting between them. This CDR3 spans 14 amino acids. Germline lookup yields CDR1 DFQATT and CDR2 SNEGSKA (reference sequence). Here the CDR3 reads CSASGGYSNQPQHF. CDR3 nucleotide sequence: TGCAGTGCTAGTGGTGGTTATAGCAATCAGCCCCAGCATTTT.

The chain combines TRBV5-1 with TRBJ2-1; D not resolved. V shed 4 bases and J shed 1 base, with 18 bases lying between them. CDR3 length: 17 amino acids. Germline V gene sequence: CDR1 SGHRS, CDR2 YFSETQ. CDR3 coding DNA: TGCGCCAGCAGCCCGATGGACCCACCTAGGTCCTACAATGAGCAGTTCTTC. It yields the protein CASSPMDPPRSYNEQFF.

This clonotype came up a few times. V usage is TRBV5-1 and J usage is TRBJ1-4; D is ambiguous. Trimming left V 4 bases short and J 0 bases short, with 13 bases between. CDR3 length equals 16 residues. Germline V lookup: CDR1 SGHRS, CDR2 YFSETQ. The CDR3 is CASSPERGATNEKLFF. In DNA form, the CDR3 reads TGCGCCAGCAGCCCGGAAAGAGGAGCAACTAATGAAAAACTGTTTTTT.

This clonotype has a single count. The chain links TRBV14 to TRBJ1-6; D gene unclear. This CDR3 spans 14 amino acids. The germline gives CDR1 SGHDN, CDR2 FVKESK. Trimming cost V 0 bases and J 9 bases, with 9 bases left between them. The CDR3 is CASSQEATSSPLHF. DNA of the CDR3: TGTGCCAGCAGCCAAGAGGCAACTAGTTCACCCCTCCACTTT.

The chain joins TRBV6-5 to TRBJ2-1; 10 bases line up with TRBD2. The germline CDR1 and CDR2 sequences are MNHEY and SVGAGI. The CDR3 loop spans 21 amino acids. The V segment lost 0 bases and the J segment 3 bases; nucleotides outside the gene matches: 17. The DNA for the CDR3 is TGTGCCAGCAGTTACTCAGTTCGGAGTAGCGGGGGGCAGTCGATCTACAATGAGCAGTTCTTC. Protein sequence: CASSYSVRSSGGQSIYNEQFF.

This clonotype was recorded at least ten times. The CDR3, as DNA: TGTGCCATCGGAGCCCGCGATTTGACGGGCTACACCTTC. Translated: CAIGARDLTGYTF. This chain links TRBV10-3 with TRBJ1-2; the D is unclear. V dropped 8 bases and J dropped 8 bases, with 18 bases sitting between them. This CDR3 spans 13 amino acids. The germline gives CDR1 ENHRY, CDR2 SYGVKD.

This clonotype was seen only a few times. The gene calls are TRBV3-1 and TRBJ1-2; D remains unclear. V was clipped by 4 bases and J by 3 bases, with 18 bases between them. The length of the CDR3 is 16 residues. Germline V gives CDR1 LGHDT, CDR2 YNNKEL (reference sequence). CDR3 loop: CASSLTLPATDYGYTF. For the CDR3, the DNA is TGTGCCAGCAGCCTCACCCTACCGGCGACCGACTATGGCTACACCTTC. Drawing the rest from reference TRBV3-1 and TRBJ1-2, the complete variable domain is DTAVSQTPKYLVTQMGNDKSIKCEQNLGHDTMYWYKQDSKKFLKIMFSYNNKELIINETVPNRFSPKSPDKAHLNLHINSLELGDSAVYFCASSLTLPATDYGYTFGSGTRLTVV.

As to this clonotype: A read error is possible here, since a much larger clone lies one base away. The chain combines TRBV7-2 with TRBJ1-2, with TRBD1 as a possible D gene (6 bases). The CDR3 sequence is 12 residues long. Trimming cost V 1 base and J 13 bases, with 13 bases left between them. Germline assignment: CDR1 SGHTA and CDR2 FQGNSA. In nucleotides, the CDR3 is TGTGCCAGCAGCTTAGACACGGGGGCCCGCACCTTC. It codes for CASSLDTGARTF.

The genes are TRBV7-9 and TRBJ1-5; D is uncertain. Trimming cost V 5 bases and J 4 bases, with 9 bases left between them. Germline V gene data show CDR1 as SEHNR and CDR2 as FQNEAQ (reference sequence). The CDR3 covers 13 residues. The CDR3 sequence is CASSAQENQPQHF. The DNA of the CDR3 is TGTGCCAGCAGCGCACAAGAGAATCAGCCCCAGCATTTT.

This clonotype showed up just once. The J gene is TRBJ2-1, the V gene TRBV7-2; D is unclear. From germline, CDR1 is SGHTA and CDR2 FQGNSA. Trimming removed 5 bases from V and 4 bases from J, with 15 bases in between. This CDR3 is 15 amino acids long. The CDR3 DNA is TGTGCCAGCAGCCGTGCGCCTCTCCCATACAATGAGCAGTTCTTC. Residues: CASSRAPLPYNEQFF.

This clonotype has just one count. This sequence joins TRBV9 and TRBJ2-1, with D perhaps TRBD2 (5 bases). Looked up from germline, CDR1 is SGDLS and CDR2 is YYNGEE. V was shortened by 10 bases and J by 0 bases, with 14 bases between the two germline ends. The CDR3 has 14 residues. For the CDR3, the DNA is TGTGCCTCTGGCGGGCCTAACTCCTACAATGAGCAGTTCTTC. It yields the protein CASGGPNSYNEQFF.

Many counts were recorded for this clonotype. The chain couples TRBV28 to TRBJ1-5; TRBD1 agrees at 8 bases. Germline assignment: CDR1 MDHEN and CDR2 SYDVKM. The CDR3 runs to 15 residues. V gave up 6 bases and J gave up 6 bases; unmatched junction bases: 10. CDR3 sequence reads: CASSRQGLGVQPQHF. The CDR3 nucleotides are TGTGCCAGCAGCCGACAGGGGTTGGGGGTTCAGCCCCAGCATTTT.

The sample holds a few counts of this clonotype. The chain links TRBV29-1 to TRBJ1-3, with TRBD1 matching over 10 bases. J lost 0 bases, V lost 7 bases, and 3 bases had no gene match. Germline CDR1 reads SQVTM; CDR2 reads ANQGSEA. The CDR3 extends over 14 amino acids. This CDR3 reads CSAGDRGSGNTIYF. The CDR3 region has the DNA TGCAGCGCCGGGGACAGGGGCTCTGGAAACACCATATATTTT.

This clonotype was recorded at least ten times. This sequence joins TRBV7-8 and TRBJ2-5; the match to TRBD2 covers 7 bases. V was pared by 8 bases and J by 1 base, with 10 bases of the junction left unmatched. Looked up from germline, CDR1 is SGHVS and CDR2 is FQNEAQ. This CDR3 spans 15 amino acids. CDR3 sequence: CASGEGTLFQETQYF. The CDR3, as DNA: TGTGCCAGCGGGGAGGGCACCCTATTCCAAGAGACCCAGTACTTC. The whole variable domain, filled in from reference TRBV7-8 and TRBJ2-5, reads GAGVSQSPRYKVAKRGQDVALRCDPISGHVSLFWYQQALGQGPEFLTYFQNEAQLDKSGLPSDRFFAERPEGSVSTLKIQRTQQEDSAVYLCASGEGTLFQETQYFGPGTRLLVL.

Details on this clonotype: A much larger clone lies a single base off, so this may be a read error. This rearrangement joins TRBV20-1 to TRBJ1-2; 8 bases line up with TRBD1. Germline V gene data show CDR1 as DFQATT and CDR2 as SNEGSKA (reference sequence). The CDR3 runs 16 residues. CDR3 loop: CSGRGAPGQGHYDYTF. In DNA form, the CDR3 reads TGCAGTGGGCGGGGGGCCCCAGGACAGGGACACTATGACTACACCTTC.

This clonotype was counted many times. This CDR3 is CASRKPPGQASTDTQYF. In nucleotides, the CDR3 is TGTGCCAGCAGGAAACCTCCTGGACAGGCCAGCACAGATACGCAGTATTTT. The chain links TRBV12-3 or TRBV12-4 to TRBJ2-3; TRBD1 agrees at 7 bases. The CDR3 is made up of 17 amino acids. With V trimmed by 6 bases and J by 0 bases, 12 bases remained unmatched.

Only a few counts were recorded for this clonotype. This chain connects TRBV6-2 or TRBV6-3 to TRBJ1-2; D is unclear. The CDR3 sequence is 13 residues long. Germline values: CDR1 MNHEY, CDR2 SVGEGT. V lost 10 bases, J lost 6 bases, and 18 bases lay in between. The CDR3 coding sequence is TGTGCCATCACCCGGACCGAGGAGGATGGCTACACCTTC. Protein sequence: CAITRTEEDGYTF.